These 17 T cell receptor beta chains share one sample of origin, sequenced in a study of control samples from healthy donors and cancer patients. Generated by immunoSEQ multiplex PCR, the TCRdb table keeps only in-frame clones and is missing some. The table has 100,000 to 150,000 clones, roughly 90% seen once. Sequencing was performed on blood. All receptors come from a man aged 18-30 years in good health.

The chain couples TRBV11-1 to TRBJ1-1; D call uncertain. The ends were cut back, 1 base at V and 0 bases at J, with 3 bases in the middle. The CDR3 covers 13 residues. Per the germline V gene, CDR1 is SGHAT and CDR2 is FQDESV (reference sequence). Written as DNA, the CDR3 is TGTGCCAGCAGCTTAGTGATGAACACTGAAGCTTTCTTT. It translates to CASSLVMNTEAFF.

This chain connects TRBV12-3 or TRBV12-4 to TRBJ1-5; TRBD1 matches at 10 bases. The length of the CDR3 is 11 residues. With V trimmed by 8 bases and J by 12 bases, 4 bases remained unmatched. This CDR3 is CASGGDRGQHF. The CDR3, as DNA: TGTGCCAGCGGAGGGGACAGGGGCCAGCATTTT.

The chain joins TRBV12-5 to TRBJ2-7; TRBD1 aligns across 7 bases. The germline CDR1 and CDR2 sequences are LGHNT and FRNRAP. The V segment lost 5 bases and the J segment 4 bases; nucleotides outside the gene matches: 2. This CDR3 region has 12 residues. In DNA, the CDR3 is TGTGCTAGTGGTGAGGGACAGTACGAGCAGTACTTC. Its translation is CASGEGQYEQYF.

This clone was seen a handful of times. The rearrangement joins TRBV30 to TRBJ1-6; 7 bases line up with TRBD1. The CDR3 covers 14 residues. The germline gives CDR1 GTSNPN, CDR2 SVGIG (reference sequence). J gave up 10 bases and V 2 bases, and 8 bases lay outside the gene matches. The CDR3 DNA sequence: TGTGCCTGGAGTAAAACAGGGGATATGTCACCCCTCCACTTT. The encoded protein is CAWSKTGDMSPLHF.

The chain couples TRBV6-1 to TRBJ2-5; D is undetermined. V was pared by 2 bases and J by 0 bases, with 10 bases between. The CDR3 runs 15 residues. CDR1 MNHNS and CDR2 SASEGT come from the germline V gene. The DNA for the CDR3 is TGTGCCAGCAGTGAACCCCTCTATTACCAAGAGACCCAGTACTTC. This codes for CASSEPLYYQETQYF.

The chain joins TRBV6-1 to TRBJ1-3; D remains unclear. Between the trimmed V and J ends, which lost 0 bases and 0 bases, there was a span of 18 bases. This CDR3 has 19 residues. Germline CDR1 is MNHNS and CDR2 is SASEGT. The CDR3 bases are TGTGCCAGCAGTGAAGCGGGATTTCGGGAGGGAAGCTCTGGAAACACCATATATTTT. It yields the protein CASSEAGFREGSSGNTIYF.

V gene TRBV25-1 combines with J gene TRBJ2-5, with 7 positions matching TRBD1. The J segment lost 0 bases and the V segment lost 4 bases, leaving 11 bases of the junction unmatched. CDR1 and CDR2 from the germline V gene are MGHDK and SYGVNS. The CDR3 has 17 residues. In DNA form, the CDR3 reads TGTGCCAGCAGTGCCTACTCCGGGACAGTGTACCAAGAGACCCAGTACTTC. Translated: CASSAYSGTVYQETQYF. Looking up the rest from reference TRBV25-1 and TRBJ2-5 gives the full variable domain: EADIYQTPRYLVIGTGKKITLECSQTMGHDKMYWYQQDPGMELHLIHYSYGVNSTEKGDLSSESTVSRIRTEHFPLTLESARPSHTSQYLCASSAYSGTVYQETQYFGPGTRLLVL.

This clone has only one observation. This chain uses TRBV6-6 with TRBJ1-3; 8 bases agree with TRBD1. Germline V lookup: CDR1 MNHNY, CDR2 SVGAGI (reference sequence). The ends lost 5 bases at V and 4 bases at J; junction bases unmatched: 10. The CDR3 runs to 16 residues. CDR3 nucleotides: TGTGCCAGCAGTAACCAGGGGGCGCCGATCGGAAACACCATATATTTT. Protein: CASSNQGAPIGNTIYF.

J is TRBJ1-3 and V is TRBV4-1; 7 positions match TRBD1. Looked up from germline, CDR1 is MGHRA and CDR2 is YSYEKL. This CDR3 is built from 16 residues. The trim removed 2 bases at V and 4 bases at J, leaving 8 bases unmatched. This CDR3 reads CASSQIYRGEGNTIYF. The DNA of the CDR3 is TGCGCCAGCAGCCAAATCTACAGGGGAGAAGGAAACACCATATATTTT.

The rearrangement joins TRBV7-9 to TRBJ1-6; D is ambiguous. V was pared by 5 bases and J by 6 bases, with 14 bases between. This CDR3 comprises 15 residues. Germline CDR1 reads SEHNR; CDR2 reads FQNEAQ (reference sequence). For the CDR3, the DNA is TGTGCCAGCAGCAGGGATGGGGAGGGTAATTCACCCCTCCACTTT. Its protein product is CASSRDGEGNSPLHF.

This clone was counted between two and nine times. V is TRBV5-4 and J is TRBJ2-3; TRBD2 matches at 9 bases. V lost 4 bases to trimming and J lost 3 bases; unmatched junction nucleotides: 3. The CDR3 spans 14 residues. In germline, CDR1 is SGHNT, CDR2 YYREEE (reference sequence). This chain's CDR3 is CASSPSGKTDTQYF. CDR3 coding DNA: TGTGCCAGCAGCCCTAGCGGGAAAACAGATACGCAGTATTTT.

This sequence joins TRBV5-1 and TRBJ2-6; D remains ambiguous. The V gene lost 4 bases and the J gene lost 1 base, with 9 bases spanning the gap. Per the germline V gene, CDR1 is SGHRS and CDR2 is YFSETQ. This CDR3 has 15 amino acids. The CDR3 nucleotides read TGCGCCAGCAGCCCCCAGGCGTCTGGGGCCAACGTCCTGACTTTC. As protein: CASSPQASGANVLTF. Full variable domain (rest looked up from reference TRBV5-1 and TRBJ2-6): KAGVTQTPRYLIKTRGQQVTLSCSPISGHRSVSWYQQTPGQGLQFLFEYFSETQRNKGNFPGRFSGRQFSNSRSEMNVSTLELGDSALYLCASSPQASGANVLTFGAGSRLTVL.

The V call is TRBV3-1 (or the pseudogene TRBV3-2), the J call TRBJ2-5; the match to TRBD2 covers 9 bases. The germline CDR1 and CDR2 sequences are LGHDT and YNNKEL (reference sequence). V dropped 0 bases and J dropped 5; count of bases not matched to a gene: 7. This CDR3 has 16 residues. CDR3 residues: CASSQDLRGGLETQYF. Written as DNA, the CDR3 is TGTGCCAGCAGCCAAGATCTGCGGGGGGGCCTGGAGACCCAGTACTTC.

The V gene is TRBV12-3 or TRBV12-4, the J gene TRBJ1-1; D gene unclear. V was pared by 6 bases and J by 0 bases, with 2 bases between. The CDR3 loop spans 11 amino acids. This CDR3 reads CASRVNTEAFF. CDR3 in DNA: TGTGCCAGCAGGGTGAACACTGAAGCTTTCTTT.

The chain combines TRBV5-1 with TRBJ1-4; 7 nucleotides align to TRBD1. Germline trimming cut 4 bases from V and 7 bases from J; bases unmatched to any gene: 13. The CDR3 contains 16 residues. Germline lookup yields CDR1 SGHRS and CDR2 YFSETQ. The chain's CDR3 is CASSTTSTGMVEKLFF. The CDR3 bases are TGCGCCAGCAGCACCACTTCGACAGGGATGGTTGAAAAACTGTTTTTT.

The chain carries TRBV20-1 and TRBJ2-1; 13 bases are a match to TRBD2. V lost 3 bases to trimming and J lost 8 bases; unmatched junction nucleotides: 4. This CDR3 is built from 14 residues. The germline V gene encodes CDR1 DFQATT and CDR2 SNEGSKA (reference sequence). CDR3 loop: CSASILAGGDEQFF. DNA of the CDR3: TGCAGTGCTAGTATACTAGCGGGGGGGGATGAGCAGTTCTTC.

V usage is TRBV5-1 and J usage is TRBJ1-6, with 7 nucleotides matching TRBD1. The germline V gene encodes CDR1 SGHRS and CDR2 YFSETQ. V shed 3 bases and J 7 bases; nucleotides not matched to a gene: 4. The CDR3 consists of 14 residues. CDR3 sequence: CASSWDSQNSPLHF. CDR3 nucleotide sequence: TGCGCCAGCAGCTGGGACAGTCAGAATTCACCCCTCCACTTT.